Listed below are T cell receptor beta chains from one sample, sequenced in a study of memory CD4+ T cells and cytomegalovirus serostatus. Assay used: immunoSEQ multiplex PCR; TCRdb lists only in-frame clones, some missing. The table includes 85,000 to 100,000 clones, 80% detected once. The sequenced material came from memory CD4+ T cells from blood. The receptors shown here come from an adult in good health and CMV-seropositive. CDR3s include the opening cysteine and the closing phenylalanine or tryptophan. A D gene is named only where the DNA matches it firmly. Clone sizes are given selectively: once, few, many, or a class where the clone is expanded.

v_gene	j_gene	abundance	d_gene	CDR3aa	CDR3nt
TRBV9	TRBJ2-5	NA	TRBD2	CASSARGGRGETQYF	TGTGCCAGCAGCGCGAGGGGCGGGAGGGGTGAGACCCAGTACTTC
TRBV11-2	TRBJ2-7	NA	NA	CASNPAISYEQYF	TGTGCCAGCAACCCTGCTATCTCCTACGAGCAGTACTTC
TRBV2	TRBJ1-6	NA	TRBD1	CASSFPMGQARTPLHF	TGTGCCAGCAGTTTCCCGATGGGACAGGCAAGGACACCCCTCCACTTT
TRBV14	TRBJ1-1	NA	NA	CASSQDRGTEAFF	TGTGCCAGCAGCCAAGATCGGGGGACTGAAGCTTTCTTT
TRBV28	TRBJ1-5	NA	TRBD1	CASSSPGQGGSNQPQHF	TGTGCCAGCAGTTCCCCGGGACAGGGGGGTAGCAATCAGCCCCAGCATTTT
TRBV27	TRBJ1-6	NA	NA	CASSLRGDNSPLHF	TGTGCCAGCAGTCTCAGGGGTGATAATTCACCCCTCCACTTT
TRBV29-1	TRBJ2-3	NA	TRBD2	CSVGTSGRGDTQYF	TGCAGCGTTGGGACTAGCGGGAGGGGAGATACGCAGTATTTT
TRBV4-1	TRBJ2-5	NA	NA	CASSAGLQETQYF	TGCGCCAGCAGCGCAGGGCTCCAAGAGACCCAGTACTTC
TRBV11-2	TRBJ2-2	NA	TRBD2	CASSLSGSTGELFF	TGTGCCAGCAGCTTGAGCGGGAGCACCGGGGAGCTGTTTTTT
TRBV9	TRBJ2-1	NA	TRBD2	CASSVERGSSYNEQFF	TGTGCCAGCAGCGTAGAGCGGGGGAGCTCCTACAATGAGCAGTTCTTC
TRBV6-5	TRBJ2-7	once	TRBD1	CASSYSTGPYEQYF	TGTGCCAGCAGTTACTCGACAGGGCCCTACGAGCAGTACTTC
TRBV5-1	TRBJ2-7	NA	TRBD1	CASSLGTGGNEQYF	TGCGCCAGCAGCTTGGGGACAGGGGGCAACGAGCAGTACTTC
TRBV2	TRBJ2-7	NA	NA	CASIRGAAGEQYF	TGTGCCAGCATTCGCGGGGCCGCGGGCGAGCAGTACTTC
TRBV6-6	TRBJ1-1	NA	NA	CASSYNGQMNTEAFF	TGTGCCAGCAGTTACAATGGACAGATGAACACTGAAGCTTTCTTT
TRBV29-1	TRBJ1-2	NA	NA	CSAELGGYTF	TGCAGCGCCGAATTGGGCGGCTACACCTTC
TRBV30	TRBJ1-4	few	NA	CAWSTPGSRSGKLFF	TGTGCCTGGAGTACCCCGGGGAGTAGGTCGGGGAAACTGTTTTTT
TRBV10-3	TRBJ2-7	NA	TRBD2	CAISEKGLPPEQYF	TGTGCCATCAGTGAGAAGGGACTACCCCCGGAGCAGTACTTC